A single sample is the source of the 20 T cell receptor beta chains below, sequenced in a study of blood T cells in healthy people across ages. It was with a sample-barcoded 5' primer and a J-beta primer mix that a second PCR of roughly 6 to 12 cycles was run. MiXCR, applied by TCRdb to the 5' RACE reads, yields one record per CDR3 protein. This table holds 650,000 or so distinct CDR3 sequences, 40% to 65% found once. What was sequenced was blood. These receptors all come from a woman aged 80 or over in good health.

The chain uses TRBV7-2 and TRBJ2-5; 11 positions agree with TRBD2. J was trimmed by 4 bases and V by 4 bases; bases with no gene match: 5. CDR3 size: 15 residues. Germline V lookup: CDR1 SGHTA, CDR2 FQGNSA. The CDR3: CASSSAGTSGETQYF. The DNA for the CDR3 is TGTGCCAGCAGCTCCGCCGGGACTAGCGGAGAGACCCAGTACTTC.

V and J are TRBV21-1 and TRBJ2-3; whether TRBD1, the table's D call, matches the DNA was not checked. TRBV21-1 is classified as a pseudogene. CDR3 length equals 15 residues. CDR3 residues: CASRRRRGRGDTQYF. Written as DNA, the CDR3 is TGTGCCAGCAGAAGGAGGCGGGGCCGGGGGGATACGCAGTATTTT.

J is TRBJ2-3 and V is TRBV12-3 or TRBV12-4; perhaps TRBD1 as D (5 bases). Trimming stripped 8 bases from V and 4 bases from J, with 10 bases between. The CDR3 runs to 12 residues. Written as DNA, the CDR3 is TGTGCCAGCGGACAAAGGCCAGATACGCAGTATTTT. Its translation: CASGQRPDTQYF.

Remarks on this clonotype: With a much larger clone just one base away, this may be a read error. The gene calls are TRBV27 and TRBJ2-1; 9 bases are shared with TRBD2. V shed 7 bases and J 7 bases; nucleotides not matched to a gene: 11. CDR3 length: 15 amino acids. Germline-derived CDR1 and CDR2 are MNHEY and SMNVEV (reference sequence). CDR3 sequence: CASTPVGSGSNEQFF. The CDR3 DNA follows: TGTGCCAGCACCCCTGTCGGTAGCGGGAGTAATGAGCAGTTCTTC.

This clonotype has at least ten counts. The rearrangement uses TRBV5-1 and TRBJ2-1; 8 bases are shared with TRBD1. Germline V gene lookup returns CDR1 SGHRS and CDR2 YFSETQ. Trimming cost V 3 bases and J 2 bases; bases outside gene matches: 4. The CDR3 covers 15 residues. The CDR3 nucleotides read TGCGCCAGCAGCTACGAGACAGGGGCCTACAATGAGCAGTTCTTC. Protein: CASSYETGAYNEQFF.

This clonotype was detected many times. The chain is built from TRBV27 and TRBJ2-3; no definite D call. Germline loops: CDR1 MNHEY, CDR2 SMNVEV (reference sequence). The CDR3 runs to 12 residues. Trimming took 8 bases from V and 2 from J, leaving 8 bases between them. This chain's CDR3 is CASGTITDTQYF. The CDR3 DNA is TGTGCCAGCGGCACGATCACAGATACGCAGTATTTT.

This clonotype was observed at least ten times. The chain has TRBV7-9 and TRBJ2-1; the match to TRBD2 covers 7 bases. Per germline, CDR1 SEHNR and CDR2 FQNEAQ (reference sequence). The J segment lost 6 bases and the V segment lost 4 bases, leaving 9 bases of the junction unmatched. The CDR3 length is 15 residues. CDR3 in DNA: TGTGCCAGCAGCTCCGGACTAGGCGGATCCAATGAGCAGTTCTTC. Translation gives CASSSGLGGSNEQFF.

This clonotype came up once. The gene calls are TRBV20-1 and TRBJ1-4; D unclear. CDR3 length equals 15 residues. Germline assignment: CDR1 DFQATT and CDR2 SNEGSKA (reference sequence). V was clipped by 6 bases and J by 5 bases, with 19 bases between them. The CDR3 sequence is CSATLWAGGNEKLFF. CDR3 DNA sequence: TGCAGTGCCACCCTTTGGGCAGGAGGGAATGAAAAACTGTTTTTT.

To note about this clonotype: A read error may be the cause here, since a much bigger clone is one base away. V is TRBV20-1 and J is TRBJ2-4, with D perhaps TRBD1 (5 bases). The CDR3 loop spans 15 amino acids. The germline CDR1 and CDR2 sequences are DFQATT and SNEGSKA (reference sequence). Between the trimmed V and J ends, which lost 0 bases and 0 bases, there was a span of 9 bases. The CDR3 sequence: CSARDLGVAKNIQYF. For the CDR3, the DNA is TGCAGTGCTAGAGATCTAGGGGTAGCCAAAAACATTCAGTACTTC.

About this clonotype: Compared with germline, one end of the junction differs, possibly owing to a read error. The V gene is TRBV7-2, the J gene TRBJ2-3; possible D gene TRBD2, 5 bases. The germline gives CDR1 SGHTA, CDR2 FQGNSA. The CDR3 has 17 residues. CDR3 in amino acids: CVSSLSSTGRVVDTQYF. In nucleotides, the CDR3 is TGTGTCAGCAGCTTAAGCTCTACGGGAAGGGTGGTAGATACGCAGTATTTT. The variable domain in full, with the rest retrieved from reference TRBV7-2 and TRBJ2-3, is GAGVSQSPSNKVTEKGKDVELRCDPISGHTALYWYRQSLGQGLEFLIYFQGNSAPDKSGLPSDRFSAERTGGSVSTLTIQRTQQEDSAVYLCVSSLSSTGRVVDTQYFGPGTRLTVL.

At least ten counts were recorded for this clonotype. V is TRBV3-1 and J is TRBJ2-1; 7 bases agree with TRBD2. Trimming cost V 0 bases and J 5 bases; bases outside gene matches: 7. Germline CDR1 reads LGHDT; CDR2 reads YNNKEL (reference sequence). This CDR3 comprises 16 residues. The CDR3 region is CASSQDKLAGNNEQFF. The CDR3 DNA reads as TGTGCCAGCAGCCAAGATAAGTTAGCGGGTAACAATGAGCAGTTCTTC.

The chain uses TRBV6-5 and TRBJ2-7; D is ambiguous. Germline CDR1 MNHEY, CDR2 SVGAGI. CDR3 length equals 12 residues. Trimming removed 6 bases from V and 7 bases from J, with 13 bases in between. The CDR3 loop reads CASRAGRYEQYF. CDR3 nucleotides: TGTGCCAGCAGGGCAGGTAGATATGAGCAGTACTTC.

This clonotype was picked up a small number of times. The chain couples TRBV5-1 to TRBJ2-1; TRBD1 agrees at 11 bases. V lost 4 bases to trimming and J lost 1 base; unmatched junction nucleotides: 7. This CDR3 is built from 17 residues. Per the germline V gene, CDR1 is SGHRS and CDR2 is YFSETQ. The CDR3 spells CASSPGQGAQSYNEQFF. The CDR3 DNA follows: TGCGCCAGCAGCCCAGGACAGGGGGCCCAGTCCTACAATGAGCAGTTCTTC.

The rearrangement joins TRBV28 to TRBJ2-1, with TRBD2 matching over 8 bases. The CDR3 covers 13 residues. V lost 5 bases to trimming and J lost 12 bases; unmatched junction nucleotides: 9. CDR1 is MDHEN, CDR2 SYDVKM, per germline. Here the CDR3 reads CASSTPFSGAQFF. In nucleotides, the CDR3 is TGTGCCAGCAGTACTCCTTTTAGCGGGGCGCAGTTCTTC.

J is TRBJ2-3 and V is TRBV29-1; D remains ambiguous. The CDR3 runs to 12 residues. Trimming removed 3 bases at V and 5 bases at J, with 9 bases between. CDR1 is SQVTM, CDR2 ANQGSEA, per germline. The CDR3 coding sequence is TGCAGCGTTGAGGCGTATCGAGATACGCAGTATTTT. It codes for CSVEAYRDTQYF.

This clonotype was detected a few times. The chain carries TRBV7-9 and TRBJ1-1; possibly TRBD1 for D (5 bases). The CDR3 has 16 residues. Germline V gene lookup returns CDR1 SEHNR and CDR2 FQNEAQ (reference sequence). V was shortened by 3 bases and J by 0 bases, with 14 bases between the two germline ends. The CDR3 spells CASSFGLRGMNTEAFF. The CDR3 bases are TGTGCCAGCAGCTTTGGGTTAAGGGGAATGAACACTGAAGCTTTCTTT.

DNA of the CDR3: TGTGCCAGCACCACAGGGAACACTGAAGCTTTCTTT. As protein: CASTTGNTEAFF. The J gene is TRBJ1-1, the V gene TRBV3-1; a possible D gene is TRBD1 (5 bases). Deletions cut 7 bases from V and 1 base from J, with 7 bases between. The CDR3 extends over 12 amino acids. Germline V gene sequence: CDR1 LGHDT, CDR2 YNNKEL (reference sequence).

This clonotype is a singleton in its sample. The chain couples TRBV6-1 to TRBJ1-5, with D unresolved. In germline, CDR1 is MNHNS, CDR2 SASEGT. CDR3 length: 12 residues. CDR3 DNA sequence: TGTGCTGTTAGGAGGGAGAATCAGCCCCAGCATTTT. Encoded protein: CAVRRENQPQHF.

To note about this clonotype: A read error may account for a junction end that differs from germline. The CDR3 DNA is TGCAACGTTGGACGCGGGCCTCAAGAGACCCAGTACTTC. Protein sequence: CNVGRGPQETQYF. The J gene is TRBJ2-5, the V gene TRBV29-1; perhaps TRBD2 as D (5 bases). The CDR3 length is 13 residues. Germline loops: CDR1 SQVTM, CDR2 ANQGSEA.

CDR3 sequence: CASSSGHSGNTIYF. DNA for the CDR3: TGCGCCAGCAGCTCGGGACATTCTGGAAACACCATATATTTT. The rearrangement joins TRBV5-1 to TRBJ1-3, with D perhaps matching TRBD1 (6 bases). This CDR3 comprises 14 residues. Germline V gene data show CDR1 as SGHRS and CDR2 as YFSETQ. V dropped 3 bases and J dropped 1 base, with 8 bases sitting between them.